Reported below is one T cell receptor beta chain. Patients with stable or active relapsing-remitting disease, all of them treatment-naive, made up the multiple sclerosis controls. Through negative isolation, CD4+ and CD8+ T cells were obtained, while TEMRA cells were enriched using FACS. Random-hexamer reverse transcription was applied to 0.5 to 1 ug RNA. Amplification of TCR beta CDR3 spanned 54 Vbeta and 13 Jbeta via immunoSEQ multiplex PCR. TCRdb reanalysed the immunoSEQ multiplex PCR reads using MiXCR and keeps one entry per CDR3 protein. The sample yields about 200,000 distinct CDR3 sequences, around nine tenths seen once. The sample belongs to a study of CD8 T cells in Susac syndrome. V was pared by 4 bases and J by 1 base, with 23 bases between. The CDR3 sequence is 18 residues long. Germline CDR1 and CDR2: SGDLS and YYNGEE.

This chain links TRBV9 with TRBJ1-2; D might be TRBD1 (6 bases). The sample taken for sequencing was CD8+ T cells from PBMCs. The TCR comes from a human donor with multiple sclerosis. The CDR3 sequence is CASSSSGAGEEFNYGYTF. The CDR3 nucleotides are TGTGCCAGCAGCTCATCGGGGGCAGGGGAGGAGTTTAACTATGGCTACACCTTC.